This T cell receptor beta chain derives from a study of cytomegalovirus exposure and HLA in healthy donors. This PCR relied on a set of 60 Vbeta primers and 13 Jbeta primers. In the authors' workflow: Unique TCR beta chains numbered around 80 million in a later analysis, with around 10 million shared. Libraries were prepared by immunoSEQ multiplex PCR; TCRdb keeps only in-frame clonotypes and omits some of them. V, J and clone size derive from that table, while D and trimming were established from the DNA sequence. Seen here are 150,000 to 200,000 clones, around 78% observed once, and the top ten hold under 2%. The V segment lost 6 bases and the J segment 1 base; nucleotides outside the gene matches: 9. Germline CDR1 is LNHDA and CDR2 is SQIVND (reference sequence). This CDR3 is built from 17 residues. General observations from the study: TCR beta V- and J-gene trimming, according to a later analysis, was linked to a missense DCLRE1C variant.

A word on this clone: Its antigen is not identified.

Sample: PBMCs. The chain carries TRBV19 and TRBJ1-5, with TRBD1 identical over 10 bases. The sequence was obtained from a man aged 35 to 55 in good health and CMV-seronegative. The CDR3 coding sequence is TGTGCCAGTAGCGGGACAGGGGACTGGTTAAGCAATCAGCCCCAGCATTTT. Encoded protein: CASSGTGDWLSNQPQHF.